The 16 T cell receptor delta chains reported below all come from one sample, sequenced in a study of gamma-delta T cells after stem cell transplantation. TCRdb redid the clone calls on the RT-PCR reads with CATT. The data hold around 500 delta-chain clones, with roughly 13% observed a single time. Sequencing was carried out using gamma-delta T cells. The receptors derive from a human donor. It is not recorded whose cells these are; they may come from a transplant donor.

A remark on this clone: This sequence is one base from a far larger clone and is likely a read error. The sample has other DNA sequences that encode this CDR3 too. This chain joins TRDV2 and TRDJ3; no definite D call. Deletions cut 0 bases from V and 9 bases from J, with 23 bases between. Germline V CDR1 and CDR2: GEAIGNYY, EKD. There are 19 residues in the CDR3. This chain's CDR3 is CACDTVLRVGRDSTRQMFF. CDR3 nucleotide sequence: TGTGCCTGTGACACCGTTCTAAGGGTCGGACGGGACAGCACCCGACAGATGTTTTTC.

This clone was counted a few times. The protein that TCRdb holds for this DNA derives from a much larger clone and differs from the translated DNA at residue 3, which likely indicates a read error; the protein shown here is translated from the DNA. This chain joins TRDV2 and TRDJ1; 8 bases map to TRDD3. This CDR3 comprises 19 residues. CDR1 GEAIGNYY and CDR2 EKD come from the germline V gene. This CDR3 reads CARDTLTGDTTLDADKLIF. The CDR3 DNA is TGTGCCCGTGACACTCTTACTGGGGATACCACCCTCGATGCCGATAAACTCATCTTT.

With regard to this clone: The protein given by TCRdb reflects a much larger clone and differs at residue 6 from this DNA's translation, likely from a read error; the protein shown is the DNA's translation. This chain links TRDV2 with TRDJ1; 7 bases line up with TRDD3. Germline assignment: CDR1 GEAIGNYY and CDR2 EKD. V lost 0 bases to trimming and J lost 0 bases; unmatched junction nucleotides: 9. The length of the CDR3 is 17 residues. CDR3 sequence: CACDTAGDHQYTDKLIF. CDR3 sequence (DNA): TGTGCCTGTGACACCGCGGGGGATCACCAGTACACCGATAAACTCATCTTT.

Regarding this clone: A far larger clone is one base from this, pointing to a likely read error. The sample has other DNA sequences that encode this CDR3 too. The chain links TRDV1 to TRDJ1; TRDD3 matches at 7 bases. CDR3 size: 25 residues. From germline, CDR1 is TSWWSYY and CDR2 QGS. Trimming took 6 bases from V and 0 from J; bases not matched to a gene: 37. This CDR3 is CALGAPGGYLILLRGIWKNTDKLIF. CDR3 coding DNA: TGTGCTCTTGGAGCCCCTGGGGGCTACTTAATACTCCTTAGGGGGATTTGGAAGAACACCGATAAACTCATCTTT.

The sample holds a few counts of this clone. With a far larger clone one base away, a read error is the likely cause. This sample includes further DNA sequences coding for the same CDR3. The rearrangement uses TRDV2 and TRDJ1; 12 positions match TRDD3. With V trimmed by 0 bases and J by 4 bases, 20 bases remained unmatched. From germline, CDR1 is GEAIGNYY and CDR2 EKD. The CDR3 extends over 21 amino acids. The CDR3 region is CACDTVLKALGDTTFIDKLIF. The CDR3 region has the DNA TGTGCCTGTGACACCGTACTCAAAGCGCTGGGGGATACGACGTTCATCGATAAACTCATCTTT.

Remarks on this clone: This likely stems from a read error, as it lies one base from a far larger clone. Distinct nucleotide sequences in the sample also encode this CDR3. CDR3 nucleotides: TGTGCCTGTGTCGGGGTGGGCCCTACAGAGACCGATAAGCTCATCTTT. Its protein product is CACVGVGPTETDKLIF. V usage is TRDV2 and J usage is TRDJ1; possibly TRDD2 for D (5 bases). Germline CDR1 GEAIGNYY, CDR2 EKD. The CDR3 sequence is 16 residues long.

This clone turned up a few times. This sequence is one base from a far larger clone and is likely a read error. The chain combines TRDV2 with TRDJ3, with TRDD3 identical over 12 bases. With 0 bases clipped from V and 0 bases from J, the junction kept 14 bases outside the gene matches. Looked up from germline, CDR1 is GEAIGNYY and CDR2 is EKD. The CDR3 runs to 23 residues. In DNA form, the CDR3 reads TGTGCCTGTGACACCGCCCCGTACTGGGGGATACCACCTAGCTCCTGGGACACCCGACAGATGTTTTTC. This sequence encodes CACDTAPYWGIPPSSWDTRQMFF.

Notes on this clone: The TCRdb record carries a much larger clone's protein, which differs from this DNA's translation at residue 18; a read error is the likely cause, and the protein listed here is the DNA translation. The chain recombines TRDV2 with TRDJ3, with D perhaps matching TRDD3 (5 bases). The CDR3 extends over 23 amino acids. Germline V lookup: CDR1 GEAIGNYY, CDR2 EKD. The CDR3 DNA reads as TGTGCCTGTGACACCGTTAATCGTGTTGGGGAAGACAGGAGTGGCTGGGACGCCCGACAGATGTTTTTC. It specifies CACDTVNRVGEDRSGWDARQMFF.

In this sample, this clone is medium-sized. With only one base between it and a far larger clone, this is likely a read error. The chain carries TRDV2 and TRDJ1; D perhaps matches TRDD3 (6 bases). Germline V gene lookup returns CDR1 GEAIGNYY and CDR2 EKD. This CDR3 is built from 17 residues. CDR3 bases: TGTGCCTGTGACGAGGTTGGTACGACGGATACCCCCGATAAACCCATCTTT. This codes for CACDEVGTTDTPDKPIF.

Note on this clone: A read error is the likely source, as a far larger clone sits one nucleotide away. Other DNA sequences of this sample code for an identical CDR3. The chain couples TRDV2 to TRDJ1; D gene uncertain. Germline CDR1 and CDR2: GEAIGNYY and EKD. This CDR3 contains 15 residues. The CDR3 DNA reads TGTGCCTGTGACAGACTTCTTGACCACACTGATAAACTCATCTTT. It encodes CACDRLLDHTDKLIF.

This clone was seen a few times. For this DNA, TCRdb reports the protein of a much larger clone, which diverges at residue 16, most likely from a read error; the protein presented here is translated directly from the DNA. The chain joins TRDV2 to TRDJ1, with 12 nucleotides matching TRDD3. The CDR3 length is 18 residues. CDR1 and CDR2 (germline): GEAIGNYY, EKD. CDR3 in amino acids: CACDSILGDTLSTDKPIF. In nucleotides, the CDR3 is TGTGCCTGTGACTCTATACTGGGGGATACCCTTAGCACCGATAAACCCATCTTT.

In this sample, this clone is hyperexpanded. Distinct nucleotide sequences in the sample also encode this CDR3. The genes are TRDV2 and TRDJ3; 11 bases match TRDD3. Germline V lookup: CDR1 GEAIGNYY, CDR2 EKD. This CDR3 comprises 22 residues. The ends lost 0 bases at V and 5 bases at J; junction bases unmatched: 17. The CDR3 nucleotides are TGTGCCTGTGACACCGTGGCCATGGGGGATACGCCGAGCCGTGGGGACACCCGACAGATGTTTTTC. Residues: CACDTVAMGDTPSRGDTRQMFF.

This clone was picked up a small number of times. A read error likely explains why the TCRdb protein, taken from a much larger clone, differs from this DNA's translation at residue 12; the protein shown is translated from the DNA. This chain joins TRDV2 and TRDJ1; possible D gene TRDD3, 6 bases. CDR3 length: 17 amino acids. CDR1 is GEAIGNYY, CDR2 EKD, per germline. The V gene lost 3 bases and the J gene lost 3 bases, with 22 bases spanning the gap. The CDR3 loop reads CACDEVGTTDTSDKLIF. The CDR3 DNA is TGTGCCTGTGACGAGGTTGGTACGACGGATACCTCCGATAAACTCATCTTT.

This clone counts as medium-sized. A far larger clone is one nucleotide away, so this likely arose from a read error. Other DNA variants within this sample encode the same CDR3. This chain connects TRDV2 to TRDJ1; either TRDD2 or TRDD3 may supply D (5 bases each). CDR3 length equals 17 residues. Germline-derived CDR1 and CDR2 are GEAIGNYY and EKD. The DNA for the CDR3 is TGCGCCTGTGACCCGATACTTCCCGACGGGGTAACCGATAAACTCATCTTT. It specifies CACDPILPDGVTDKLIF.

Comment on this clone: The TCRdb record carries a much larger clone's protein, which differs from this DNA's translation at residue 17; a read error is the likely cause, and the protein listed here is the DNA translation. This sequence joins TRDV2 and TRDJ1; 9 bases fit TRDD3. The CDR3 is 19 amino acids. Germline-derived CDR1 and CDR2 are GEAIGNYY and EKD. CDR3 sequence (DNA): TGTGCCTGTGACCCGTACTGGGGGAGACGACCACAGTACACCGATAAACCCATCTTT. Amino acids: CACDPYWGRRPQYTDKPIF.

This clone was counted only a few times. The TCRdb record carries a much larger clone's protein, which differs from this DNA's translation at residue 8; a read error is the likely cause, and the protein listed here is the DNA translation. The genes are TRDV2 and TRDJ1, with D possibly being TRDD3 (6 bases). This CDR3 spans 21 amino acids. In germline, CDR1 is GEAIGNYY, CDR2 EKD. Trimming pared 0 bases from V and 0 bases from J, leaving 28 bases between. CDR3 coding DNA: TGTGCCTGTGACACCATTGCTCCGGGGGAACCGCCAAGCCTTAACACCGATAAACTCATCTTT. Translated, it gives CACDTIAPGEPPSLNTDKLIF.